What follows are 27 T cell receptor beta chains derived from one specimen sequenced in a study of cytomegalovirus exposure and HLA in healthy donors (dated by TCRdb to about 2017). The library relied on the immunoSEQ multiplex PCR assay. The multiplex PCR relied on a mix of 60 forward primers for TCR Vbeta segments and 13 reverse primers for TCR Jbeta segments. As stored in TCRdb, this immuneACCESS dataset retains in-frame rearrangements with V and J assigned. A fraction of the clones does not appear; measured against another copy, unresolved V genes explain less than half of the discrepancy, and the remainder lacks a known reason. The sample table holds around 170,000 clones, of which around 84% were seen once. Roughly 2.6% of the sample is held by the ten biggest clonotypes. Sequencing input: PBMCs. Every receptor here comes from a woman aged 50 to 65 in good health and CMV-seropositive.

The chain uses TRBV5-5 and TRBJ2-4; 8 bases are shared with TRBD1. Trimming took 5 bases from V and 8 from J; bases not matched to a gene: 6. Germline V gene data show CDR1 as SGHKS and CDR2 as YYEKEE (reference sequence). The CDR3 length is 13 residues. CDR3 sequence: CASSGQGQDIQYF. Written as DNA, the CDR3 is TGTGCCAGCAGTGGACAGGGACAGGACATTCAGTACTTC.

This clone was seen a few times. The chain uses TRBV4-3 and TRBJ1-1; 7 bases fit TRBD1. V shed 0 bases, J shed 8 bases, and the junction held 9 bases outside the gene matches. Per the germline V gene, CDR1 is LGHNA and CDR2 is YSLEER. CDR3 size: 15 residues. The CDR3 spells CASSQDGRGKLEAFF. CDR3 nucleotides: TGCGCCAGCAGCCAAGATGGCAGGGGGAAATTGGAAGCTTTCTTT.

The chain combines TRBV2 with TRBJ2-7, with 12 bases fitting TRBD1. The length of the CDR3 is 16 residues. V trimming: 5 bases; J trimming: 2 bases; junction bases outside the gene matches: 7. The germline V gene encodes CDR1 SNHLY and CDR2 FYNNEI. The CDR3 reads CASSKGQGAVPYEQYF. CDR3 nucleotide sequence: TGTGCCAGCAGTAAGGGACAGGGGGCGGTCCCCTACGAGCAGTACTTC.

The rearrangement uses TRBV6-5 and TRBJ1-1; TRBD1 is a possible D gene (5 bases). The CDR3 has 15 amino acids. V dropped 6 bases and J dropped 4 bases, with 18 bases sitting between them. Looked up from germline, CDR1 is MNHEY and CDR2 is SVGAGI. CDR3 sequence: CASSRQGGGGTEAFF. The CDR3 bases are TGTGCCAGCAGCCGGCAGGGTGGGGGGGGCACTGAAGCTTTCTTT.

In this sample, this clone turned up once. The CDR3 nucleotides are TGTGCCAGCTCACCACGTCGAGGCAGCTACGAGCAGTACTTC. Translating it yields CASSPRRGSYEQYF. The V call is TRBV18, the J call TRBJ2-7, with D hard to call. Trimming cost V 1 base and J 3 bases, with 10 bases left between them. The germline gives CDR1 KGHSH, CDR2 LQKENI. The CDR3 runs to 14 residues.

The rearrangement uses TRBV18 and TRBJ1-1, with a tentative D call TRBD1 (6 bases). Trimming took 4 bases from V and 1 from J, leaving 13 bases between them. The CDR3 loop spans 15 amino acids. The germline gives CDR1 KGHSH, CDR2 LQKENI. This CDR3 reads CASSLWDTSNTEAFF. CDR3 in DNA: TGTGCCAGCTCACTCTGGGACACCTCGAACACTGAAGCTTTCTTT.

This clone was counted between two and nine times. Other DNA sequences in the sample encode the same CDR3. The gene calls are TRBV7-9 and TRBJ2-3; 13 positions match TRBD2. CDR3 size: 15 residues. After removal of 5 bases from V and 3 bases from J, the junction contained 2 bases not matched to a gene. Germline CDR1 and CDR2: SEHNR and FQNEAQ (reference sequence). The CDR3 here is CASSLTSGGTDTQYF. In DNA, the CDR3 is TGTGCCAGCAGCCTGACTAGCGGGGGGACAGATACGCAGTATTTT.

DNA for the CDR3: TGTGCCAGCAGTGAGCTGAGCTTTAACACTGAAGCTTTCTTT. This sequence encodes CASSELSFNTEAFF. The chain carries TRBV6-5 and TRBJ1-1, with D uncertain. Germline V gene sequence: CDR1 MNHEY, CDR2 SVGAGI. V dropped 5 bases and J dropped 2 bases, with 12 bases sitting between them. The CDR3 runs 14 residues.

V and J are TRBV7-2 and TRBJ1-6; 9 nucleotides agree with TRBD1. The CDR3 length is 17 residues. V was pared by 1 base and J by 9 bases, with 10 bases of the junction left unmatched. Looked up from germline, CDR1 is SGHTA and CDR2 is FQGNSA. CDR3 amino acids: CASSLGPEGQGPSPLHF. As DNA, the CDR3 is TGTGCCAGCAGCTTAGGACCGGAGGGACAGGGACCTTCACCCCTCCACTTT.

J is TRBJ1-5 and V is TRBV11-3; D is unclear. Germline lookup yields CDR1 SGHNT and CDR2 YENEEA. Trimming removed 4 bases from V and 0 bases from J, with 13 bases in between. The CDR3 has 16 residues. The CDR3 is CASSSSGINSNQPQHF. In nucleotides, the CDR3 is TGTGCCAGCAGCTCCTCCGGGATAAATAGCAATCAGCCCCAGCATTTT.

Notes on this clone: A read error may produce the germline difference seen at one junction end. V and J are TRBV7-9 and TRBJ2-1, with 9 bases that match TRBD2. Germline lookup yields CDR1 SEHNR and CDR2 FQNEAQ (reference sequence). The CDR3 contains 14 residues. The CDR3 here is CSSSPGTSMNEQFF. CDR3 sequence (DNA): TGTTCCAGCAGCCCAGGGACTAGCATGAATGAGCAGTTCTTC. The full variable domain, its missing parts supplied by reference TRBV7-9 and TRBJ2-1, is DTGVSQNPRHKITKRGQNVTFRCDPISEHNRLYWYRQTLGQGPEFLTYFQNEAQLEKSRLLSDRFSAERPKGSFSTLEIQRTEQGDSAMYLCSSSPGTSMNEQFFGPGTRLTVL.

This clone was detected once. The V gene is TRBV6-1, the J gene TRBJ1-5; D remains ambiguous. CDR1 MNHNS and CDR2 SASEGT come from the germline V gene. This CDR3 has 13 residues. V was pared by 6 bases and J by 2 bases, with 8 bases between. CDR3 residues: CASSPEGNQPQHF. DNA of the CDR3: TGTGCCAGCAGCCCGGAGGGCAATCAGCCCCAGCATTTT.

This clone was picked up one time. In nucleotides, the CDR3 is TGTGCCAGCAAAAAGAGCGGGGGGCGGGGAAAGCAGTACTTC. This gives the protein CASKKSGGRGKQYF. The gene calls are TRBV6-6 and TRBJ2-7; 9 bases agree with TRBD2. The V gene end was trimmed by 7 bases and the J gene end by 8 bases; junction bases not matched to a gene: 12. There are 14 residues in the CDR3. CDR1 and CDR2 (germline): MNHNY, SVGAGI (reference sequence).

In this sample, this clone turned up once. The rearrangement joins TRBV6-1 to TRBJ1-2, with 9 nucleotides matching TRBD1. Trimming at V came to 4 bases and at J to 4 bases, leaving 4 bases not matched to a gene. CDR3 size: 14 residues. Germline V gene data show CDR1 as MNHNS and CDR2 as SASEGT. The CDR3: CASSAYRGPYGYTF. In DNA form, the CDR3 reads TGTGCCAGCAGTGCTTACAGGGGGCCCTATGGCTACACCTTC.

The V call is TRBV2, the J call TRBJ1-2; D perhaps matches TRBD1 (6 bases). The germline gives CDR1 SNHLY, CDR2 FYNNEI. V lost 3 bases to trimming and J lost 4 bases, with 21 bases between them. The CDR3 length is 17 residues. The CDR3: CASSEEGQWISSYGYTF. The CDR3 DNA follows: TGTGCCAGCAGTGAGGAAGGACAGTGGATATCCTCCTATGGCTACACCTTC.

The gene calls are TRBV27 and TRBJ1-6; TRBD1 might be the D (5 bases). Trimming removed 5 bases from V and 7 bases from J, with 6 bases in between. CDR1 and CDR2 (germline): MNHEY, SMNVEV (reference sequence). The CDR3 sequence is 12 residues long. This CDR3 reads CASSDRNSPLHF. The CDR3 DNA reads TGTGCCAGCAGTGACAGAAATTCACCCCTCCACTTT.

The J gene is TRBJ2-3, the V gene TRBV7-2, with unresolved D. The CDR3 covers 12 residues. V gave up 1 base and J gave up 8 bases, with 7 bases separating them. Germline V CDR1 and CDR2: SGHTA, FQGNSA. The CDR3 DNA reads as TGTGCCAGCAGCTTAGATTGGGCTACGCAGTATTTT. This encodes CASSLDWATQYF.

This clone was counted only a few times. The chain combines TRBV18 with TRBJ1-1; 7 bases are shared with TRBD1. Germline V gene data show CDR1 as KGHSH and CDR2 as LQKENI. There are 16 residues in the CDR3. Unmatched junction bases numbered 8, after V lost 3 bases and J lost 1 base. CDR3 in DNA: TGTGCCAGCTCACCGTACCACGACAGGGAGAACACTGAAGCTTTCTTT. This codes for CASSPYHDRENTEAFF.

This sequence joins TRBV5-6 and TRBJ1-4; D not resolved. Deletions cut 4 bases from V and 3 bases from J, with 4 bases between. Germline CDR1 reads SGHDT; CDR2 reads YYEEEE. This CDR3 region has 12 residues. The CDR3 here is CASSLSNEKLFF. The CDR3 nucleotides are TGTGCCAGCAGCCTCTCTAATGAAAAACTGTTTTTT.

Of note for this clone: Distinct nucleotide sequences in the sample also encode this CDR3. V gene TRBV9 combines with J gene TRBJ1-1, with D tentatively TRBD1 (5 bases). CDR1 SGDLS and CDR2 YYNGEE come from the germline V gene. The V and J ends lost 4 bases and 0 bases respectively, with 13 bases between them. This CDR3 comprises 15 residues. The CDR3 DNA reads TGTGCCAGCAGCCCAGGTGGACATCTGAACACTGAAGCTTTCTTT. Protein: CASSPGGHLNTEAFF.

V gene TRBV6-5 combines with J gene TRBJ1-3, with D unclear. V was trimmed by 5 bases and J by 4 bases, leaving 6 bases between them. Germline assignment: CDR1 MNHEY and CDR2 SVGAGI. CDR3 length equals 12 residues. The CDR3 DNA reads as TGTGCCAGCAGTACACAGGGAAACACCATATATTTT. This codes for CASSTQGNTIYF.

This rearrangement joins TRBV7-9 to TRBJ2-7; TRBD1 matches 7 bases. The length of the CDR3 is 14 residues. Germline loops: CDR1 SEHNR, CDR2 FQNEAQ (reference sequence). J gave up 7 bases and V 5 bases, and 11 bases lay outside the gene matches. This chain's CDR3 is CASSQSTGLKEQYF. Here the CDR3 DNA reads TGTGCCAGCAGCCAATCGACAGGGTTGAAAGAGCAGTACTTC.

The V and J genes are TRBV10-3 and TRBJ1-2; 11 bases fit TRBD1. The germline gives CDR1 ENHRY, CDR2 SYGVKD. This CDR3 is built from 17 residues. Trimming at V came to 8 bases and at J to 4 bases, leaving 15 bases not matched to a gene. The CDR3 reads CAISDSPGTGGGYGYTF. Here the CDR3 DNA reads TGTGCCATCTCCGATTCTCCCGGGACAGGGGGTGGCTATGGCTACACCTTC.

The chain couples TRBV27 to TRBJ2-1, with 12 nucleotides matching TRBD2. The germline V gene encodes CDR1 MNHEY and CDR2 SMNVEV (reference sequence). This CDR3 is built from 15 residues. The junction had 3 bases not matched to a gene; V was cut back by 6 bases and J by 3 bases. CDR3 in DNA: TGTGCCAGCAGCCTAGCGGGGGGGAACTACAATGAGCAGTTCTTC. It yields the protein CASSLAGGNYNEQFF.

V is TRBV19 and J is TRBJ1-1; D call uncertain. Germline V gives CDR1 LNHDA, CDR2 SQIVND (reference sequence). The V and J ends lost 3 bases and 7 bases respectively, with 12 bases between them. The CDR3 covers 13 residues. CDR3 in amino acids: CASSIDGRLEAFF. The DNA of the CDR3 is TGTGCCAGTAGTATTGACGGGAGACTTGAAGCTTTCTTT.

The J gene is TRBJ2-5, the V gene TRBV14; 9 bases line up with TRBD2. Trimming removed 1 base from V and 3 bases from J; junction bases left unmatched: 3. The CDR3 covers 15 residues. Germline CDR1 reads SGHDN; CDR2 reads FVKESK. For the CDR3, the DNA is TGTGCCAGCAGCCAAGCACCTAGCGGGAAAGAGACCCAGTACTTC. Protein sequence: CASSQAPSGKETQYF.

The rearrangement uses TRBV28 and TRBJ1-5, with 7 bases fitting TRBD1. This CDR3 is built from 16 residues. V gave up 2 bases and J gave up 4 bases; unmatched junction bases: 8. Germline CDR1 and CDR2: MDHEN and SYDVKM. CDR3 DNA: TGTGCCAGCAGTTTAGAGGGGGCGAGGGGGAATCAGCCCCAGCATTTT. Amino acid sequence: CASSLEGARGNQPQHF.